The 3 T cell receptor beta chains in this list originate from one sample, sequenced in a study of T-cell reconstitution after alpha-beta-depleted transplantation in children. Unique molecular identifiers were incorporated into the prepared TCRbeta library. TCRdb re-called the PCR reads through MiXCR, storing one row per CDR3 protein. The sample consists of 480,000 or so distinct CDR3 sequences, 8% to 11% of them appearing once. Source: PBMCs, taken before TCRalphabeta/CD19-depleted stem cell transplant. These receptors came from a child younger than 10 with inherited bone marrow failure, due to receive a stem cell transplant.

This clonotype was seen many times. V gene TRBV20-1 combines with J gene TRBJ2-7; weak D call: TRBD1 (6 bases). CDR1 is DFQATT and CDR2 is SNEGSKA in the germline V gene (reference sequence). Trimming pared 2 bases from V and 2 bases from J, leaving 10 bases between. The CDR3 covers 13 residues. CDR3 nucleotide sequence: TGCAGTGCTAGACGCAGGGGAACCTACGAGCAGTACTTC. Protein sequence: CSARRRGTYEQYF.

There are many counts of this clonotype. The V gene is TRBV12-3 or TRBV12-4, the J gene TRBJ2-7; the D is unclear. The CDR3 length is 12 residues. Trimming left V 2 bases short and J 3 bases short, with 5 bases between. The CDR3 coding sequence is TGTGCCAGCAGTTTACAGGTCTACGAGCAGTACTTC. This translates into CASSLQVYEQYF.

This clonotype was counted once. A read error may produce the germline difference seen at one junction end. J is TRBJ1-5 and V is TRBV11-2; D is unclear. The length of the CDR3 is 13 residues. Germline CDR1 SGHAT, CDR2 FQNNGV. The CDR3 DNA reads as TGTGCCAGCAGCTTAGGTGGAGACCAGCCCCTGCATTTT. Translation: CASSLGGDQPLHF.